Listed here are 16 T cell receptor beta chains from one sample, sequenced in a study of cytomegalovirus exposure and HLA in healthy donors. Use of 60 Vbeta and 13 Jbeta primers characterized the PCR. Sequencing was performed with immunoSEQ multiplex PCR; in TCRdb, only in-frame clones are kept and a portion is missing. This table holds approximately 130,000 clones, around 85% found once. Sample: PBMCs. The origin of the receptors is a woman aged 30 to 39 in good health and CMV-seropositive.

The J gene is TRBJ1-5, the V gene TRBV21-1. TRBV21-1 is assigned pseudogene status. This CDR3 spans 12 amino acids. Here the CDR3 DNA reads TGTGCCCGAGCCGGGGAGGCGCAGCCCCAGCATTTT. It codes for CARAGEAQPQHF.

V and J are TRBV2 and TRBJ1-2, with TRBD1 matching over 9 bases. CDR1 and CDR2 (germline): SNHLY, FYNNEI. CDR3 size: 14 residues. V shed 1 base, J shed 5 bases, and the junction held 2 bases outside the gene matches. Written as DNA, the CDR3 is TGTGCCAGCAGTGAAGAGGGACAGGGTTATGGCTACACCTTC. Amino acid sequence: CASSEEGQGYGYTF.

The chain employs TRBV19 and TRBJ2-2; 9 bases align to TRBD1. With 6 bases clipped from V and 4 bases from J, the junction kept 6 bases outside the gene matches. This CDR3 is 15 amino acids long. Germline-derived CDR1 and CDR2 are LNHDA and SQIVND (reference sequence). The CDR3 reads CASRPQGAGTGELFF. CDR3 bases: TGTGCCAGTAGACCACAGGGGGCCGGCACCGGGGAGCTGTTTTTT.

The CDR3 region is CASSRQTSGNTIYF. For the CDR3, the DNA is TGTGCCAGCAGCCGACAGACCTCTGGAAACACCATATATTTT. The chain is built from TRBV6-5 and TRBJ1-3; the D gene is possibly TRBD1 (5 bases). The CDR3 is 14 residues long. Germline V gene sequence: CDR1 MNHEY, CDR2 SVGAGI. Trimming took 6 bases from V and 0 from J, leaving 9 bases between them.

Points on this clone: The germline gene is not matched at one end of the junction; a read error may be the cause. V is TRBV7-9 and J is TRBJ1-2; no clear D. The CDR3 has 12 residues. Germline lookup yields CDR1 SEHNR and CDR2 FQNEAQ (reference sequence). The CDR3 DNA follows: TGTTCCAGCACCACCGGGAGATATGGCTACACCTTC. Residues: CSSTTGRYGYTF. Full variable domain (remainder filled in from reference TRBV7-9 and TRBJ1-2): DTGVSQNPRHKITKRGQNVTFRCDPISEHNRLYWYRQTLGQGPEFLTYFQNEAQLEKSRLLSDRFSAERPKGSFSTLEIQRTEQGDSAMYLCSSTTGRYGYTFGSGTRLTVV.

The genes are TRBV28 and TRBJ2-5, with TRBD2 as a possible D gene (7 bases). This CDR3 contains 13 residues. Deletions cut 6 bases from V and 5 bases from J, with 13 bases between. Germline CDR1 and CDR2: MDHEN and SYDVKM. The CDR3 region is CASSGGPRETQYF. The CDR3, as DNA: TGTGCCAGCAGCGGGGGGCCAAGGGAGACCCAGTACTTC.

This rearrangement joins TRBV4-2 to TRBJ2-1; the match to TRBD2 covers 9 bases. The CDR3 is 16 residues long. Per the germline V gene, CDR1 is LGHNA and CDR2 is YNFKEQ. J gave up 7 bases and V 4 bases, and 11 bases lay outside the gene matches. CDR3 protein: CASSPLGIAGVNEQFF. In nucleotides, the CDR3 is TGTGCCAGCAGCCCCCTGGGGATAGCGGGAGTGAATGAGCAGTTCTTC.

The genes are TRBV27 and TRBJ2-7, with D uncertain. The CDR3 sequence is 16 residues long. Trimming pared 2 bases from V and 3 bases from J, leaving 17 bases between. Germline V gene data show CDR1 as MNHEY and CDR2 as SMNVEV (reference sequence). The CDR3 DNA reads TGTGCCAGCAGTTTAAACAGTCCACAGCTTTTCTACGAGCAGTACTTC. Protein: CASSLNSPQLFYEQYF.

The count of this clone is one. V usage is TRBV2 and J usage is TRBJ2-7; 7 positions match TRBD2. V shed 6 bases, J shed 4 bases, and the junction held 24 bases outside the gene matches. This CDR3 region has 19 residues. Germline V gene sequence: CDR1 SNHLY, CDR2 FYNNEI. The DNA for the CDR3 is TGTGCCAGCAGCCCCCTGGGGCAGGTTTCGGGGCTAGCGGCGTACGAGCAGTACTTC. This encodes CASSPLGQVSGLAAYEQYF.

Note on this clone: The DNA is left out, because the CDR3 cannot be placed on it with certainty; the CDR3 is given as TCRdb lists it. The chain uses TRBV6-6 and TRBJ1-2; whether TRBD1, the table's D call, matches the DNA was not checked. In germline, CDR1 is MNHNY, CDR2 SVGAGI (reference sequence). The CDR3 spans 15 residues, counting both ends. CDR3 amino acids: CASSSSTGGGYGYTF.

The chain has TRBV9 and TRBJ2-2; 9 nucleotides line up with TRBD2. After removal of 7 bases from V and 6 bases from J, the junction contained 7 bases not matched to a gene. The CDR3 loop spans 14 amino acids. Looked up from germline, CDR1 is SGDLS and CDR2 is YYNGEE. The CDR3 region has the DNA TGTGCCAGCGGTGGCGGGGGGGCGGCCGGGGAGCTGTTTTTT. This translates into CASGGGGAAGELFF.

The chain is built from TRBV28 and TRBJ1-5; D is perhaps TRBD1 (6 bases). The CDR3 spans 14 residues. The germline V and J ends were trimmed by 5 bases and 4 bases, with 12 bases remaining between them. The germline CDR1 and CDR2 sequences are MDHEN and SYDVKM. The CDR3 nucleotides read TGTGCCAGCAGTACAGGGAAAGGGAATCAGCCCCAGCATTTT. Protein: CASSTGKGNQPQHF.

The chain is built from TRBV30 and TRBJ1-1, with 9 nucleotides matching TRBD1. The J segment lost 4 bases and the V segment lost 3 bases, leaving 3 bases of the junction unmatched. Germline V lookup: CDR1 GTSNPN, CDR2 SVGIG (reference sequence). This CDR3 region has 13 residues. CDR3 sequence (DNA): TGTGCCTGGAGGTTACAGGGGGCCACTGAAGCTTTCTTT. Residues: CAWRLQGATEAFF.

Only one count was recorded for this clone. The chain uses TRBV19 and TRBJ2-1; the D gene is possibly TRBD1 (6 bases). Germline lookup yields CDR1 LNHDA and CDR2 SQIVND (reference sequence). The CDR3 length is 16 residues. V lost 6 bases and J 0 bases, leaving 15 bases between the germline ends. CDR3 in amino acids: CASRPDSPSSYNEQFF. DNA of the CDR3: TGTGCCAGTAGGCCGGACAGCCCGAGCTCCTACAATGAGCAGTTCTTC. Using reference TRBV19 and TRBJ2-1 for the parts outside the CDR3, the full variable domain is DGGITQSPKYLFRKEGQNVTLSCEQNLNHDAMYWYRQDPGQGLRLIYYSQIVNDFQKGDIAEGYSVSREKKESFPLTVTSAQKNPTAFYLCASRPDSPSSYNEQFFGPGTRLTVL.

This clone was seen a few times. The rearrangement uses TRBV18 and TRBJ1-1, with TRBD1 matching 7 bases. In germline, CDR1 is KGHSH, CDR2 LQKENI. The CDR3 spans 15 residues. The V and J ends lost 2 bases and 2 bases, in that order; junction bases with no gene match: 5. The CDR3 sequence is CASSPAGTANTEAFF. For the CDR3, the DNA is TGTGCCAGCTCACCAGCCGGGACAGCAAACACTGAAGCTTTCTTT.

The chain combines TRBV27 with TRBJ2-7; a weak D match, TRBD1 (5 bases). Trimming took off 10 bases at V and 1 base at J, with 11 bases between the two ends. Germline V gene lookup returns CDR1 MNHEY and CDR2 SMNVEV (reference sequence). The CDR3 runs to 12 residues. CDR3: CATQGLSYEQYF. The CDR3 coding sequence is TGTGCCACCCAGGGTCTTTCCTACGAGCAGTACTTC.